This TCR beta chain was profiled in a study of shared clonotypes between healthy human individuals. Trimming took 3 bases from V and 0 from J; bases not matched to a gene: 5. Germline lookup yields CDR1 MDHEN and CDR2 SYDVKM. The CDR3 length is 16 residues. Points on this clone: The sample contains more than one DNA sequence encoding this CDR3.

Clones were read by immunoSEQ multiplex PCR, and TCRdb kept only the in-frame ones, dropping some. This sample has approximately 1,000,000 clones, with approximately 80% found just once. Sequences were obtained from memory CD4+ T cells from PBMCs. Subset of the sample: CD45RA-negative fraction. The sequence came from a man between 18 and 35 years old in good health. Some clones in this sample may be carry-over from other donors' samples. This chain connects TRBV28 to TRBJ2-1; 7 bases map to TRBD2. The CDR3 sequence is CASSLASGGSYNEQFF. For the CDR3, the DNA is TGTGCCAGCAGTTTGGCTAGCGGAGGCTCCTACAATGAGCAGTTCTTC.